Described below is a single T cell receptor beta chain sequence and its context. In the authors' methods: Amplification of reference gene primers provided the estimated nucleated cell counts. This table comes from immunoSEQ multiplex PCR, and its TCRdb copy is limited to in-frame clones, with some not included. V, J and clone size are those of that table, while D and trimming were read from the DNA. The sample lists 270,000 or so clones, more than 65% occurring once. The data belong to a study of blood T cell repertoires in COVID-19. Across the study: Sample material is recorded as cDNA or gDNA derived from T cells, B-cell-depleted T cells, or PBMCs.

This CDR3 region has 14 residues. Germline loops: CDR1 SGHTS, CDR2 YDEGEE. With 4 bases removed from V and 5 bases from J, the gap between germline ends came to 13 bases. The sequenced sample was peripheral blood. The sequence was collected from a woman under 30 with acute or convalescent COVID-19. The V gene is TRBV5-8, the J gene TRBJ2-1; D possibly corresponds to TRBD1 (6 bases). The CDR3 DNA reads TGTGCCAGCAGCCTGGACAGCCTTAACAATGAGCAGTTCTTC. Translating gives CASSLDSLNNEQFF.